These 13 T cell receptor beta chains came from one sample sequenced in a study of cytomegalovirus exposure and HLA in healthy donors. Using immunoSEQ multiplex PCR, the repertoire was profiled, and TCRdb retains in-frame clones only, with some absent. This sample has tens of thousands of clones, with about 92% found just once. The sequencing sample was made of PBMCs. The receptors were gathered from a young man in good health and CMV-seronegative.

The genes are TRBV12-1 and TRBJ1-5. TRBV12-1 is labeled a pseudogene. The CDR3 spans 14 residues. The DNA for the CDR3 is TGTGCCAGCAGCCTGTCCAGAGGAGGGCAGCCCCAGCATTTT. Protein sequence: CASSLSRGGQPQHF.

The J gene is TRBJ1-1, the V gene TRBV25-1; D ambiguous. Germline assignment: CDR1 MGHDK and CDR2 SYGVNS. The CDR3 is 11 amino acids. V was pared by 3 bases and J by 4 bases, with 3 bases between. In DNA form, the CDR3 reads TGTGCCAGCAGTGACTTCACTGAAGCTTTCTTT. The encoded protein is CASSDFTEAFF.

This chain links TRBV6-6 with TRBJ1-3; D uncertain. V was pared by 2 bases and J by 0 bases, with 5 bases between. The CDR3 extends over 14 amino acids. The germline V gene has CDR1 MNHNY and CDR2 SVGAGI (reference sequence). CDR3 residues: CASSYEVSGNTIYF. CDR3 nucleotides: TGTGCCAGCAGTTACGAGGTCTCTGGAAACACCATATATTTT.

The rearrangement joins TRBV5-4 to TRBJ2-5, with D perhaps matching TRBD2 (5 bases). The CDR3 extends over 15 amino acids. Trimming removed 3 bases from V and 5 bases from J, with 17 bases in between. Looked up from germline, CDR1 is SGHNT and CDR2 is YYREEE (reference sequence). The CDR3 here is CASSWSSGLRETQYF. The CDR3 nucleotides are TGTGCCAGCAGCTGGAGCAGCGGTTTGAGGGAGACCCAGTACTTC. Using reference TRBV5-4 and TRBJ2-5 for the parts outside the CDR3, the full variable domain is ETGVTQSPTHLIKTRGQQVTLRCSSQSGHNTVSWYQQALGQGPQFIFQYYREEENGRGNFPPRFSGLQFPNYSSELNVNALELDDSALYLCASSWSSGLRETQYFGPGTRLLVL.

The V and J genes are TRBV13 and TRBJ2-5; D possibly corresponds to TRBD2 (5 bases). This CDR3 spans 15 amino acids. V was trimmed by 2 bases and J by 5 bases, leaving 15 bases between them. The germline V gene encodes CDR1 PRHDT and CDR2 FYEKMQ (reference sequence). CDR3: CASSLRGVGGETQYF. DNA for the CDR3: TGTGCCAGCAGCTTACGTGGCGTGGGCGGGGAGACCCAGTACTTC.

CDR3 DNA sequence: TGTGCCAGTAGTATAGATCTAGAAGATCAGCCCCAGCATTTT. Translating gives CASSIDLEDQPQHF. This chain uses TRBV19 with TRBJ1-5; D uncertain. Trimming took 0 bases from V and 5 from J, leaving 8 bases between them. Germline values: CDR1 LNHDA, CDR2 SQIVND (reference sequence). The CDR3 contains 14 residues. Full variable domain (missing parts from reference TRBV19 and TRBJ1-5): DGGITQSPKYLFRKEGQNVTLSCEQNLNHDAMYWYRQDPGQGLRLIYYSQIVNDFQKGDIAEGYSVSREKKESFPLTVTSAQKNPTAFYLCASSIDLEDQPQHFGDGTRLSIL.

The V call is TRBV4-1, the J call TRBJ1-3; unclear D gene. V lost 1 base, J lost 0 bases, and 13 bases lay in between. The length of the CDR3 is 17 residues. The germline gives CDR1 MGHRA, CDR2 YSYEKL. CDR3 region: CASSQGGGWGSGNTIYF. For the CDR3, the DNA is TGCGCCAGCAGCCAAGGGGGAGGATGGGGCTCTGGAAACACCATATATTTT.

This clone was seen only once. The chain carries TRBV11-2 and TRBJ2-2, with 9 bases that match TRBD1. CDR1 SGHAT and CDR2 FQNNGV come from the germline V gene. Germline trimming cut 4 bases from V and 10 bases from J; bases unmatched to any gene: 1. The CDR3 loop spans 12 amino acids. The CDR3 loop is CASSYRGQELFF. In DNA, the CDR3 is TGTGCCAGCAGCTACAGGGGGCAGGAGCTGTTTTTT.

This chain joins TRBV6-4 and TRBJ1-2; 8 bases fit TRBD1. V lost 3 bases, J lost 7 bases, and 10 bases stayed unmatched. The CDR3 consists of 15 residues. Germline loops: CDR1 MRHNA, CDR2 SNTAGT. The DNA of the CDR3 is TGTGCCAGCAGTGAGACAGGGGAAGGGCTTTCTGGCTACACCTTC. This sequence encodes CASSETGEGLSGYTF.

The chain has TRBV14 and TRBJ2-1, with 9 bases that match TRBD2. With 4 bases clipped from V and 4 bases from J, the junction kept 5 bases outside the gene matches. Germline CDR1 reads SGHDN; CDR2 reads FVKESK. This CDR3 region has 15 residues. The CDR3 coding sequence is TGTGCCAGCAGCCCGGGACTAGCATTTTACAATGAGCAGTTCTTC. As protein: CASSPGLAFYNEQFF.

V usage is TRBV5-8 and J usage is TRBJ1-1; D remains ambiguous. The CDR3 loop spans 11 amino acids. V dropped 4 bases and J dropped 1 base, with 2 bases sitting between them. Germline-derived CDR1 and CDR2 are SGHTS and YDEGEE. Written as DNA, the CDR3 is TGTGCCAGCAGCCGGAACACTGAAGCTTTCTTT. The encoded protein is CASSRNTEAFF.

The chain uses TRBV7-8 and TRBJ2-2; D is perhaps TRBD1 (6 bases). The CDR3 runs 16 residues. Looked up from germline, CDR1 is SGHVS and CDR2 is FQNEAQ. The germline V and J ends were trimmed by 5 bases and 0 bases, with 13 bases remaining between them. CDR3: CASSRPQGSNTGELFF. The CDR3 bases are TGTGCCAGCAGCCGACCACAGGGATCGAACACCGGGGAGCTGTTTTTT.

The rearrangement links TRBV13 to TRBJ2-3, with D possibly being TRBD2 (5 bases). The germline CDR1 and CDR2 sequences are PRHDT and FYEKMQ (reference sequence). The CDR3 covers 16 residues. The V end lost 0 bases, the J end lost 1 base, and 11 bases lay between the germline ends. CDR3 sequence (DNA): TGTGCCAGCAGCTTAGGCCGCGCGGGTGGCACAGATACGCAGTATTTT. Translating it yields CASSLGRAGGTDTQYF.